The present T cell receptor (beta chain) was sequenced within a study of cytomegalovirus exposure and HLA in healthy donors. A multiplex PCR was run with 60 Vbeta primers and 13 Jbeta primers. Clones were sequenced by immunoSEQ multiplex PCR, and TCRdb holds only the in-frame ones, with some missing. The profile shows around 150,000 clones, about 79% of them singletons. This receptor was identified in a male donor in good health and CMV-seronegative. The sample was PBMCs.

The CDR3, as DNA: TGTGCCATCAGTGATCGACAGGCTAACTATGGCTACACCTTC. Its translation: CAISDRQANYGYTF. This chain connects TRBV10-3 to TRBJ1-2; possibly TRBD1 for D (6 bases). CDR1 ENHRY and CDR2 SYGVKD come from the germline V gene. This CDR3 is built from 14 residues. With 3 bases removed from V and 0 bases from J, the gap between germline ends came to 8 bases.